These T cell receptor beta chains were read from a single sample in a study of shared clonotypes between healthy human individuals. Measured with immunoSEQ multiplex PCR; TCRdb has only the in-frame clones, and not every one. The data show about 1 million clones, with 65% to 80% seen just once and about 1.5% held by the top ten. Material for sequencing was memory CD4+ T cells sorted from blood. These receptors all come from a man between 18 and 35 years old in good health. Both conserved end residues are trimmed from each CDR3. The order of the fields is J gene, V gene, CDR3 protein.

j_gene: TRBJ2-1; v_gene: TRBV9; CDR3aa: ASSFSDFGANEQF
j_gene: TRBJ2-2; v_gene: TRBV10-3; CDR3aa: AIRGSANTGELF
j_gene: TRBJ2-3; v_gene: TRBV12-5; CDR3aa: ASGSGGTSTDTQY
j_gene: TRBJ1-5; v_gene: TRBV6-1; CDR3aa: ASSGTGGSQPQH
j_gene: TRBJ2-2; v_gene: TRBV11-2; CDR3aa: ASSLLGSTGELF
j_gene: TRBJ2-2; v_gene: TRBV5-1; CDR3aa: ASSWSTGGTGELF
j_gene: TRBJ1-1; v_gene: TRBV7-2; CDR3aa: ASSLYGRITEAF
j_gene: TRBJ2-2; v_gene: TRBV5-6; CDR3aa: ASSRDRSNTGELF
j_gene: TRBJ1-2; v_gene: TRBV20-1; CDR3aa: SARGPDRYT
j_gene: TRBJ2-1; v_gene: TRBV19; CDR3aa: ASSTGLAAYNEQF
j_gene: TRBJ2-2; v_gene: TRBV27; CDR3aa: ASRGLVGELF
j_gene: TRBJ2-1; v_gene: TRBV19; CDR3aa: ASSDQTAGEQF
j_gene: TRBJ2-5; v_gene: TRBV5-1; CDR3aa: ASSPGHSQETQY
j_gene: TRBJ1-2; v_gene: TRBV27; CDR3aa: ASSFSSLGGYT
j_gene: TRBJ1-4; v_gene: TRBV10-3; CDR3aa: AISGGEGEKLF
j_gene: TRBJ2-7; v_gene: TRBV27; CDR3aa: ASSRGLTSGPEQY
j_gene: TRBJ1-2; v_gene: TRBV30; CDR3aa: AWRGNYGYT
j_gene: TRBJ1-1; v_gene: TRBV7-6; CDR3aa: ASSLRSAGTAEAF
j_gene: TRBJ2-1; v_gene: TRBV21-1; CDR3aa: ASSTPIPGHRNEQF
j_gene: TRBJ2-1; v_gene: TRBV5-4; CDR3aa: ASRGLGHEQF
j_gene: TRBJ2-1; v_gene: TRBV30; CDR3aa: AGRGASGSNEQF
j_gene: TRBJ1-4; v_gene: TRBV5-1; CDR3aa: ASKGASGNIREKLF
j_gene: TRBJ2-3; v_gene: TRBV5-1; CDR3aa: ASSLVGGRTDTQY
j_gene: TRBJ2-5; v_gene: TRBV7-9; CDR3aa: ASSSEIRETQY
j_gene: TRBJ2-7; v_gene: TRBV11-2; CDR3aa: ASSLAASYEQY
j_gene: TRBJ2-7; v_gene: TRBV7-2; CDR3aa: ASSLARGGEQY
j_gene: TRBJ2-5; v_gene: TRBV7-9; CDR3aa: ASSLGQGTQETQY
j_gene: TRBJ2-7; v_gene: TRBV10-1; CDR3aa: ASKSDEAQY
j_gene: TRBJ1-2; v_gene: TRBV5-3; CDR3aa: ARSLKDRVGNYGYT
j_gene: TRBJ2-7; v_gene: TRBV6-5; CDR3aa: AISDPGQDYEQY
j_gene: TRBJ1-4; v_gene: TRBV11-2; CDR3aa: ASSFSRAEKLF
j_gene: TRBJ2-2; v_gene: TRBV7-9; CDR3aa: ASSLVGAGELF
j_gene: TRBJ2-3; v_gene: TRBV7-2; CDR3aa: ASSLGGLADTDTQY
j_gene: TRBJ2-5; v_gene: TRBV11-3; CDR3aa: ASSLGRASGGETQY
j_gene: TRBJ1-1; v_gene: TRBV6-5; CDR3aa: ASSLVRGLTEAF
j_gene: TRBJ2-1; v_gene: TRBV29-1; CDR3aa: SAEAAGVGDEQF
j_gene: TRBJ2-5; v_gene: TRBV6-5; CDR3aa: ASRGTQY
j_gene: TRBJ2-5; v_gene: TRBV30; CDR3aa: AWSRVRETQY
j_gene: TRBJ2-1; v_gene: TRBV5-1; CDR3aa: ASSVTSGGSYNEQF
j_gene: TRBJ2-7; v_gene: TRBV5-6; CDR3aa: ASLERRTGRFPYEQY
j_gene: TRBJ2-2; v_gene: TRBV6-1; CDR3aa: ASSDEVYAGELF
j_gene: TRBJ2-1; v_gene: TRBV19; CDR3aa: ASSIDGSVEQF
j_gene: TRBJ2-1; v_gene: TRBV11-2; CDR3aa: ASSLDTGKDEQF
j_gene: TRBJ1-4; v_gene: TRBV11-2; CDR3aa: ASSFEQGLQLF
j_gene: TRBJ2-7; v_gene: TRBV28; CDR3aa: ASSLSTGTYEQY
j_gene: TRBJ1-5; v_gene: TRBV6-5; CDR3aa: ASNTGQYSNQPQH
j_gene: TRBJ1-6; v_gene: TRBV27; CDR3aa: ASTGQGPSPLH
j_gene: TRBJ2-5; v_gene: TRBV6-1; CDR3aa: ASRQGVQETQY
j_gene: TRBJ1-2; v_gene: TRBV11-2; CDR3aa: ASSLDRVDGYT
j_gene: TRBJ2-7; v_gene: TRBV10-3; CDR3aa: AISELTSGTANYEQY
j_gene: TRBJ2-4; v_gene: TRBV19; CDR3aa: ASSGPGTPVAKNIQY
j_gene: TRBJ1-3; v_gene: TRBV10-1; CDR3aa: ASSSGTASGNTIY
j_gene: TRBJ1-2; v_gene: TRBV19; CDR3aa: ASSGSTGAPRGYT